These 17 T cell receptor beta chains came from one sample sequenced in a study of blood T cell repertoires in COVID-19. Method: immunoSEQ multiplex PCR; TCRdb's copy keeps in-frame clones and lacks some. Of 330,000 or so clones in the sample, roughly nine tenths were seen once. Sequences were obtained from PBMCs or T cells enriched from blood (not recorded which). These receptors were obtained from a woman under 40 who had recovered from COVID-19.

The V gene is TRBV7-9, the J gene TRBJ1-1; TRBD1 might be the D (5 bases). Trimming stripped 6 bases from V and 7 bases from J, with 12 bases between. The CDR3 spans 12 residues. Germline V gene data show CDR1 as SEHNR and CDR2 as FQNEAQ (reference sequence). In nucleotides, the CDR3 is TGTGCCAGCAGGTACGGGCAGGGTGAAGCTTTCTTT. It codes for CASRYGQGEAFF.

CDR3 nucleotide sequence: TGTGCCAGCAGCCTGGGACAGCTTAATGAAAAACTGTTTTTT. Its translation: CASSLGQLNEKLFF. The chain is built from TRBV11-2 and TRBJ1-4; TRBD1 agrees at 7 bases. Germline V lookup: CDR1 SGHAT, CDR2 FQNNGV. V shed 5 bases, J shed 4 bases, and the junction held 4 bases outside the gene matches. CDR3 size: 14 residues.

CDR3 sequence (DNA): TGTGCCAGCAGTTTGGAGGGGAACTATGGCTACACCTTC. Residues: CASSLEGNYGYTF. The V and J genes are TRBV27 and TRBJ1-2; tentatively, D is TRBD1 (5 bases). The germline CDR1 and CDR2 sequences are MNHEY and SMNVEV (reference sequence). V was clipped by 3 bases and J by 2 bases, with 7 bases between them. The length of the CDR3 is 13 residues.

This chain connects TRBV3-1 (or the pseudogene TRBV3-2) to TRBJ2-7; a weak D match, TRBD2 (6 bases). CDR1 is LGHDT, CDR2 YNNKEL, per germline (reference sequence). There are 14 residues in the CDR3. The V and J ends lost 3 bases and 2 bases respectively, with 11 bases between them. This chain's CDR3 is CASSHSGVPYEQYF. The CDR3 bases are TGTGCCAGCAGCCACTCGGGGGTGCCCTACGAGCAGTACTTC.

V gene TRBV19 combines with J gene TRBJ1-2, with a possible D match to TRBD1 (6 bases). The V and J ends lost 9 bases and 8 bases respectively, with 22 bases between them. Germline-derived CDR1 and CDR2 are LNHDA and SQIVND (reference sequence). CDR3 length equals 14 residues. The CDR3 here is CASENLQGSRGYTF. As DNA, the CDR3 is TGTGCCAGCGAAAACCTACAGGGAAGTAGGGGCTACACCTTC.

The rearrangement joins TRBV19 to TRBJ1-5; 10 bases map to TRBD1. The CDR3 runs to 19 residues. CDR1 and CDR2 (germline): LNHDA, SQIVND (reference sequence). The V gene end was trimmed by 7 bases and the J gene end by 7 bases; junction bases not matched to a gene: 22. In DNA, the CDR3 is TGTGCCAGTACCCCACTTGGGGGACAGGGGCTCGGGTTTGGACAGCCCCAGCATTTT. Its translation: CASTPLGGQGLGFGQPQHF.

The chain combines TRBV6-6 with TRBJ2-1; D may be TRBD2 (6 bases). The ends were cut back, 5 bases at V and 4 bases at J, with 12 bases in the middle. Germline values: CDR1 MNHNY, CDR2 SVGAGI (reference sequence). The CDR3 is made up of 14 amino acids. CDR3 bases: TGTGCCAGCAGTCGAATAGCGGCTTACAATGAGCAGTTCTTC. Protein product: CASSRIAAYNEQFF.

The J gene is TRBJ1-5, the V gene TRBV4-1, with unresolved D. The CDR3 length is 15 residues. Germline V CDR1 and CDR2: MGHRA, YSYEKL. The ends were cut back, 0 bases at V and 5 bases at J, with 11 bases in the middle. Here the CDR3 DNA reads TGCGCCAGCAGCCAAGACTTAGGGAGCGATCAGCCCCAGCATTTT. As protein: CASSQDLGSDQPQHF.

This clone was observed a handful of times. CDR3 nucleotides: TGCAGCGTTGAAGGCGGGGGGGCCCCCACAGATACGCAGTATTTT. As protein: CSVEGGGAPTDTQYF. This rearrangement joins TRBV29-1 to TRBJ2-3, with 9 bases lining up with TRBD2. Germline values: CDR1 SQVTM, CDR2 ANQGSEA. Losses at the gene ends were 1 base for V and 2 bases for J; bases not matched to a gene: 4. The CDR3 totals 15 residues.

The chain uses TRBV15 and TRBJ2-2, with 7 bases that match TRBD2. J was trimmed by 3 bases and V by 5 bases; bases with no gene match: 6. Germline V gives CDR1 LNHNV, CDR2 YYDKDF (reference sequence). The CDR3 has 15 residues. CDR3: CATSGGVDHTGELFF. CDR3 bases: TGTGCCACCAGCGGGGGGGTCGACCACACCGGGGAGCTGTTTTTT.

The chain combines TRBV5-8 with TRBJ1-6; D is uncertain. The germline gives CDR1 SGHTS, CDR2 YDEGEE. The CDR3 has 16 residues. V was trimmed by 0 bases and J by 8 bases, leaving 15 bases between them. CDR3 DNA: TGTGCCAGCAGCTTGGATCGGGGAGGGTTATATTCACCCCTCCACTTT. Residues: CASSLDRGGLYSPLHF.

The chain recombines TRBV28 with TRBJ2-7; 10 nucleotides align to TRBD1. V shed 7 bases, J shed 7 bases, and the junction held 7 bases outside the gene matches. CDR3 length: 13 residues. Germline CDR1 reads MDHEN; CDR2 reads SYDVKM. The CDR3 spells CASTPGQGKEQYF. CDR3 bases: TGTGCCAGCACACCGGGACAGGGGAAGGAGCAGTACTTC.

The chain joins TRBV9 to TRBJ1-4; D possibly corresponds to TRBD1 (5 bases). Trimming took off 4 bases at V and 8 bases at J, with 15 bases between the two ends. Germline CDR1 SGDLS, CDR2 YYNGEE. The CDR3 runs to 14 residues. The CDR3 DNA follows: TGTGCCAGCAGCCCGTCAGGGAGGCAGGAAAAACTGTTTTTT. Protein sequence: CASSPSGRQEKLFF. The full variable domain, in which reference TRBV9 and TRBJ1-4 provide the parts outside the CDR3, is DSGVTQTPKHLITATGQRVTLRCSPRSGDLSVYWYQQSLDQGLQFLIQYYNGEERAKGNILERFSAQQFPDLHSELNLSSLELGDSALYFCASSPSGRQEKLFFGSGTQLSVL.

The chain carries TRBV18 and TRBJ2-5, with D possibly being TRBD2 (6 bases). The CDR3 is 15 residues long. V lost 6 bases, J lost 4 bases, and 18 bases lay in between. CDR1 KGHSH and CDR2 LQKENI come from the germline V gene. Here the CDR3 DNA reads TGTGCCAGCTCGCCTGTCTTTCCCGGGGGAGAGACCCAGTACTTC. This gives the protein CASSPVFPGGETQYF.

In this sample, this clone turned up once. The rearrangement joins TRBV5-1 to TRBJ2-3, with no clear D. The CDR3 runs 15 residues. The germline V gene has CDR1 SGHRS and CDR2 YFSETQ. Between the trimmed V and J ends, which lost 0 bases and 0 bases, there was a span of 8 bases. The CDR3: CASSLAVLSTDTQYF. Here the CDR3 DNA reads TGCGCCAGCAGCTTGGCCGTTCTGAGCACAGATACGCAGTATTTT. Full variable domain (missing parts from reference TRBV5-1 and TRBJ2-3): KAGVTQTPRYLIKTRGQQVTLSCSPISGHRSVSWYQQTPGQGLQFLFEYFSETQRNKGNFPGRFSGRQFSNSRSEMNVSTLELGDSALYLCASSLAVLSTDTQYFGPGTRLTVL.

This rearrangement joins TRBV28 to TRBJ2-5; D perhaps matches TRBD2 (6 bases). Germline CDR1 is MDHEN and CDR2 is SYDVKM. CDR3 length: 15 residues. V lost 7 bases, J lost 2 bases, and 17 bases lay in between. This CDR3 is CASTKGLGRQETQYF. The CDR3 bases are TGTGCCAGCACGAAGGGACTGGGAAGACAAGAGACCCAGTACTTC.

The rearrangement links TRBV27 to TRBJ2-5; D unresolved. The V end lost 4 bases, the J end lost 5 bases, and 14 bases lay between the germline ends. The CDR3 consists of 14 residues. Germline V gene sequence: CDR1 MNHEY, CDR2 SMNVEV (reference sequence). The chain's CDR3 is CASSSFDPRETQYF. In nucleotides, the CDR3 is TGTGCCAGCAGTTCATTCGACCCGAGGGAGACCCAGTACTTC.